This passage covers 20 T cell receptor beta chains from one sample sequenced in a study of blood T cell repertoires in COVID-19. The data were produced by immunoSEQ multiplex PCR, yet TCRdb's version contains in-frame clones alone and is incomplete. The table lists about 170,000 clones, roughly 91% of them singletons. The sample comprised peripheral blood. The source is a man in his fifties or sixties who had recovered from COVID-19.

V is TRBV7-6 and J is TRBJ2-7; D is undetermined. Between the trimmed V and J ends, which lost 2 bases and 4 bases, there was a span of 15 bases. CDR3 size: 15 residues. Germline CDR1 reads SGHVS; CDR2 reads FNYEAQ. This CDR3 reads CASSLNLADTYEQYF. The CDR3 nucleotides are TGTGCCAGCAGCTTAAATTTGGCAGACACGTACGAGCAGTACTTC.

The chain combines TRBV28 with TRBJ2-6, with no clear D. The CDR3 length is 16 residues. Germline CDR1 MDHEN, CDR2 SYDVKM. With 5 bases removed from V and 0 bases from J, the gap between germline ends came to 11 bases. For the CDR3, the DNA is TGTGCCAGCAGTCCCTTCGGAGCCTCTGGGGCCAACGTCCTGACTTTC. Its translation: CASSPFGASGANVLTF. The entire variable domain, with the rest obtained from reference TRBV28 and TRBJ2-6, is as follows: DVKVTQSSRYLVKRTGEKVFLECVQDMDHENMFWYRQDPGLGLRLIYFSYDVKMKEKGDIPEGYSVSREKKERFSLILESASTNQTSMYLCASSPFGASGANVLTFGAGSRLTVL.

This chain joins TRBV18 and TRBJ2-3; TRBD2 matches 7 bases. The CDR3 contains 14 residues. CDR1 is KGHSH, CDR2 LQKENI, per germline. J lost 4 bases, V lost 4 bases, and 5 bases had no gene match. CDR3 amino acids: CASSQLAPPDTQYF. The CDR3, as DNA: TGTGCCAGCTCACAACTAGCGCCTCCAGATACGCAGTATTTT.

This chain connects TRBV5-1 to TRBJ1-6; D is possibly TRBD1 (5 bases). The V gene's germline CDR1 is SGHRS and CDR2 YFSETQ. V lost 0 bases to trimming and J lost 7 bases, with 8 bases between them. This CDR3 region has 14 residues. The CDR3 spells CASSLDQGNSPLHF. DNA for the CDR3: TGCGCCAGCAGCTTGGACCAGGGCAATTCACCCCTCCACTTT. The full variable domain, rest sourced from reference TRBV5-1 and TRBJ1-6, is KAGVTQTPRYLIKTRGQQVTLSCSPISGHRSVSWYQQTPGQGLQFLFEYFSETQRNKGNFPGRFSGRQFSNSRSEMNVSTLELGDSALYLCASSLDQGNSPLHFGNGTRLTVT.

The CDR3 reads CASSEGDSTYGYTF. The CDR3 coding sequence is TGTGCCAGCAGTGAAGGGGACAGCACCTATGGCTACACCTTC. The chain recombines TRBV2 with TRBJ1-2; 7 bases agree with TRBD1. CDR1 SNHLY and CDR2 FYNNEI come from the germline V gene. The J segment lost 4 bases and the V segment lost 1 base, leaving 3 bases of the junction unmatched. This CDR3 has 14 residues.

V is TRBV9 and J is TRBJ2-7, with TRBD2 identical over 11 bases. Germline CDR1 SGDLS, CDR2 YYNGEE. Trimming cost V 0 bases and J 2 bases; bases outside gene matches: 1. This CDR3 spans 15 amino acids. DNA of the CDR3: TGTGCCAGCAGCGTAGAGGGACTAGCGGCCTACGAGCAGTACTTC. Amino acids: CASSVEGLAAYEQYF.

The chain employs TRBV7-3 and TRBJ2-3; D is possibly TRBD2 (7 bases). The CDR3 extends over 16 amino acids. Germline assignment: CDR1 SGHTA and CDR2 FQGTGA. V lost 5 bases and J 3 bases, leaving 18 bases between the germline ends. Written as DNA, the CDR3 is TGTGCCAGCAGCCCCCAAGGGGGGCGGGGGACAGATACGCAGTATTTT. Its translation: CASSPQGGRGTDTQYF.

The chain couples TRBV6-2 or TRBV6-3 to TRBJ1-2, with TRBD1 as a possible D gene (6 bases). The CDR3 totals 16 residues. The V end was cut by 0 bases, the J end by 6 bases, with 17 bases between. Germline assignment: CDR1 MNHEY and CDR2 SVGEGT. The CDR3 DNA sequence: TGTGCCAGCAGTTACTCGGGGGCCAGGCTTGTGAATGGCTACACCTTC. It is translated as CASSYSGARLVNGYTF.

The CDR3 region has the DNA TGTGCCAGCACATTCCAAGAGACCCAGTACTTC. It specifies CASTFQETQYF. This chain uses TRBV2 with TRBJ2-5; D not resolved. The CDR3 is 11 residues long. Looked up from germline, CDR1 is SNHLY and CDR2 is FYNNEI. V gave up 7 bases and J gave up 1 base, with 4 bases separating them.

This chain links TRBV5-1 with TRBJ2-3; TRBD1 matches at 8 bases. V trimming: 2 bases; J trimming: 2 bases; junction bases outside the gene matches: 4. There are 15 residues in the CDR3. CDR1 is SGHRS, CDR2 YFSETQ, per germline. CDR3 sequence reads: CASSFGQGDTDTQYF. DNA of the CDR3: TGCGCCAGCAGCTTCGGACAGGGCGACACAGATACGCAGTATTTT. The full variable domain, in which reference TRBV5-1 and TRBJ2-3 provide the parts outside the CDR3, is KAGVTQTPRYLIKTRGQQVTLSCSPISGHRSVSWYQQTPGQGLQFLFEYFSETQRNKGNFPGRFSGRQFSNSRSEMNVSTLELGDSALYLCASSFGQGDTDTQYFGPGTRLTVL.

The rearrangement uses TRBV11-2 and TRBJ2-6; the match to TRBD1 covers 9 bases. The CDR3 has 17 amino acids. The germline V gene encodes CDR1 SGHAT and CDR2 FQNNGV. V trimming: 0 bases; J trimming: 4 bases; junction bases outside the gene matches: 4. The CDR3 bases are TGTGCCAGCAGCTTAGAAGGGACAGGGTCCGGGGCCAACGTCCTGACTTTC. Protein: CASSLEGTGSGANVLTF.

The V gene is TRBV4-1, the J gene TRBJ1-3; D is uncertain. V was shortened by 0 bases and J by 9 bases, with 12 bases between the two germline ends. CDR1 and CDR2 (germline): MGHRA, YSYEKL. The CDR3 has 14 residues. CDR3 DNA: TGCGCCAGCAGCCAAGATGTGTCGGTCGGCACCATATATTTT. Protein sequence: CASSQDVSVGTIYF.

The chain has TRBV7-8 and TRBJ1-3; possibly TRBD1 for D (6 bases). Germline CDR1 is SGHVS and CDR2 is FQNEAQ. Trimming stripped 2 bases from V and 0 bases from J, with 11 bases between. CDR3 size: 16 residues. The CDR3 spells CASSLRTENSGNTIYF. In DNA, the CDR3 is TGTGCCAGCAGCTTAAGGACAGAGAACTCTGGAAACACCATATATTTT.

This chain uses TRBV28 with TRBJ2-1; no definite D call. V lost 8 bases to trimming and J lost 4 bases, with 6 bases between them. The CDR3 runs to 11 residues. Germline assignment: CDR1 MDHEN and CDR2 SYDVKM. Here the CDR3 reads CASFGYNEQFF. The CDR3 DNA reads TGTGCCAGCTTCGGTTACAATGAGCAGTTCTTC.

V and J are TRBV10-3 and TRBJ2-3; TRBD2 matches at 7 bases. Germline V gene sequence: CDR1 ENHRY, CDR2 SYGVKD. CDR3 length equals 15 residues. Trimming took 0 bases from V and 5 from J; bases not matched to a gene: 5. For the CDR3, the DNA is TGTGCCATCAGTGAGTCGGGGAGCGGGGAAGATACGCAGTATTTT. It yields the protein CAISESGSGEDTQYF.

The V gene is TRBV28, the J gene TRBJ1-2, with D uncertain. CDR1 and CDR2 (germline): MDHEN, SYDVKM. This CDR3 has 10 residues. CDR3 sequence reads: CATRGNGYTF. CDR3 bases: TGTGCGACGCGGGGAAATGGCTACACCTTC.

The rearrangement joins TRBV2 to TRBJ1-5; D is uncertain. Trimming pared 6 bases from V and 3 bases from J, leaving 9 bases between. Germline CDR1 SNHLY, CDR2 FYNNEI. The CDR3 totals 13 residues. Written as DNA, the CDR3 is TGTGCCAGCAGAGCGGGGATCAATCAGCCCCAGCATTTT. It yields the protein CASRAGINQPQHF.

The chain recombines TRBV7-2 with TRBJ1-5; perhaps TRBD1 as D (5 bases). The CDR3 loop spans 16 amino acids. Germline V lookup: CDR1 SGHTA, CDR2 FQGNSA. V lost 1 base, J lost 2 bases, and 12 bases lay in between. CDR3 amino acids: CASSLVGGEGNQPQHF. The CDR3 DNA reads as TGTGCCAGCAGCTTAGTTGGGGGGGAAGGCAATCAGCCCCAGCATTTT.

DNA of the CDR3: TGTGCCAGCAGCCAAGTAGGCGGGAGTTACACCGGGGAGCTGTTTTTT. Its protein product is CASSQVGGSYTGELFF. V and J are TRBV3-1 (or the pseudogene TRBV3-2) and TRBJ2-2, with 7 bases identical to TRBD2. Germline trimming cut 1 base from V and 3 bases from J; bases unmatched to any gene: 5. The length of the CDR3 is 16 residues. Germline CDR1 is LGHDT and CDR2 is YNNKEL (reference sequence).

V gene TRBV19 combines with J gene TRBJ1-5, with D possibly TRBD1 on 5 matching bases. V lost 5 bases to trimming and J lost 1 base, with 15 bases between them. The germline V gene encodes CDR1 LNHDA and CDR2 SQIVND (reference sequence). The CDR3 runs 16 residues. CDR3 region: CASSPPAGWSNQPQHF. As DNA, the CDR3 is TGTGCCAGTAGTCCCCCGGCAGGGTGGAGCAATCAGCCCCAGCATTTT.